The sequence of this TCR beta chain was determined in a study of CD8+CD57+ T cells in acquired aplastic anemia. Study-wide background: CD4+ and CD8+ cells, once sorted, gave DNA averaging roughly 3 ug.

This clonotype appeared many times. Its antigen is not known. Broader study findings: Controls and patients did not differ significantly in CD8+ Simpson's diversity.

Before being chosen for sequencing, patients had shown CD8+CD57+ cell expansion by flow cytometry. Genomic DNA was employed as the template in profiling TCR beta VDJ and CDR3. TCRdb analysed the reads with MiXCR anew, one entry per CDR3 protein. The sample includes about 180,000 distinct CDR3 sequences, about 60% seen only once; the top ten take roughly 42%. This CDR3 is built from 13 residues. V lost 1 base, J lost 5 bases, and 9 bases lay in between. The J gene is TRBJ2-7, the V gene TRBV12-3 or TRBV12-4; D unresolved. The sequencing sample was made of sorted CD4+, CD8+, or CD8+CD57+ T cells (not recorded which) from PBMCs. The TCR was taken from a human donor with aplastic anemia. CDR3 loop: CASSLDTVNEQYF. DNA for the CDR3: TGTGCCAGCAGTTTAGATACGGTTAACGAGCAGTACTTC.